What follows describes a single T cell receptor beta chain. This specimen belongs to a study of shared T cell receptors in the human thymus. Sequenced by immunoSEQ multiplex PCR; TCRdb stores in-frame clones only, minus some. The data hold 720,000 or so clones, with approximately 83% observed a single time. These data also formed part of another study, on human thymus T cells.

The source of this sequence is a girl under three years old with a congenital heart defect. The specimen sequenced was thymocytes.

This chain's CDR3 is CASSQDRVGEQYF. In DNA form, the CDR3 reads TGCGCCAGCAGCCAAGACAGGGTGGGGGAGCAGTACTTC. This sequence joins TRBV4-3 and TRBJ2-7; tentatively, D is TRBD1 (5 bases). The CDR3 length is 13 residues. Trimming removed 0 bases at V and 7 bases at J, with 10 bases between. From germline, CDR1 is LGHNA and CDR2 YSLEER.